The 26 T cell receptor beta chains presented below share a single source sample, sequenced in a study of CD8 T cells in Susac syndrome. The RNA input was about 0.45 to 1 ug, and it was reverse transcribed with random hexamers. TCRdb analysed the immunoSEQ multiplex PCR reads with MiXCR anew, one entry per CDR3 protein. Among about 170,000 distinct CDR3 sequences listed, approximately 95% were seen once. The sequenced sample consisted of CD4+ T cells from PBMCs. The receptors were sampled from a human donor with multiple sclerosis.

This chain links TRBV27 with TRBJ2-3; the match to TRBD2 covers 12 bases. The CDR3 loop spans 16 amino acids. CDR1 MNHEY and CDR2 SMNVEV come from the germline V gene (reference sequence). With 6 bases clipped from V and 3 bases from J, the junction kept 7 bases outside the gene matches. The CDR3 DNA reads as TGTGCCAGCAGACCGACTAGCGGGAGTATGACAGATACGCAGTATTTT. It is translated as CASRPTSGSMTDTQYF.

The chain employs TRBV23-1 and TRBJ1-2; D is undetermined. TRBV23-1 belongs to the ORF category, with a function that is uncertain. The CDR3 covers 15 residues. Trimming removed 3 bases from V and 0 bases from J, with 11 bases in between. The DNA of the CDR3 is TGCGCCAGCAGTCACGACACCTATACTAACTATGGCTACACCTTC. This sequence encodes CASSHDTYTNYGYTF.

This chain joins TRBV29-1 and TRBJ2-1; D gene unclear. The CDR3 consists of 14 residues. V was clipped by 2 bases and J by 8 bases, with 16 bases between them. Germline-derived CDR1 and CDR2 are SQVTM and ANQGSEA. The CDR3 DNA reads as TGCAGCGTTGAATTTGGTGGATTTAGGGATGAGCAGTTCTTC. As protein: CSVEFGGFRDEQFF.

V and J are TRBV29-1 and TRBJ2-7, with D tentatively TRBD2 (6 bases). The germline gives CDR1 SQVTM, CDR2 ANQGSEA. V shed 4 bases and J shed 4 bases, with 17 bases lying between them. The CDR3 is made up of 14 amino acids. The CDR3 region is CSVVGRVGGYEQYF. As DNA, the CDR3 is TGCAGCGTTGTCGGTCGGGTCGGAGGGTACGAGCAGTACTTC.

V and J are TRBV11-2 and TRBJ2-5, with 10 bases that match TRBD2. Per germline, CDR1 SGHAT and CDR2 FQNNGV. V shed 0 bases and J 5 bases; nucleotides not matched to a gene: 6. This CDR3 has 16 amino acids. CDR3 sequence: CASSLDRAGGRETQYF. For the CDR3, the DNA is TGTGCCAGCAGCTTAGATCGAGCGGGGGGGAGGGAGACCCAGTACTTC.

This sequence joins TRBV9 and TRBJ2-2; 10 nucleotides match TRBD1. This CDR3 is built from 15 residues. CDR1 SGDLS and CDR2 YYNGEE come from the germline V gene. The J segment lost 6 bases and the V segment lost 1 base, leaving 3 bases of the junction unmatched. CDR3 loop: CASSVSGTGAGELFF. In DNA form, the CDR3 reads TGTGCCAGCAGCGTATCCGGGACAGGGGCCGGGGAGCTGTTTTTT.

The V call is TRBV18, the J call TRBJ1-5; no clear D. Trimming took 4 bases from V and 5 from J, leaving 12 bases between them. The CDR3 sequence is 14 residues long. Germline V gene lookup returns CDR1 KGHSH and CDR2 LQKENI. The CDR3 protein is CASSRSGSDQPQHF. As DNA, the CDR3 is TGTGCCAGCTCACGAAGCGGTTCAGATCAGCCCCAGCATTTT.

As DNA, the CDR3 is TGTGCCAGCAGCCCCCGAGGCTGGACTGAAGCTTTCTTT. Its protein is CASSPRGWTEAFF. V gene TRBV27 combines with J gene TRBJ1-1; D is undetermined. From germline, CDR1 is MNHEY and CDR2 SMNVEV (reference sequence). The length of the CDR3 is 13 residues. V was pared by 6 bases and J by 5 bases, with 13 bases between.

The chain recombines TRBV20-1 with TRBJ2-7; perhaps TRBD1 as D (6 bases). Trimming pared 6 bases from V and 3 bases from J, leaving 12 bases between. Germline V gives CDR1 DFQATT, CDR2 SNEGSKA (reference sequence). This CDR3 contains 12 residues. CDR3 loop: CSAPGQGYEQYF. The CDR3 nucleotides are TGCAGTGCGCCGGGACAAGGCTACGAGCAGTACTTC.

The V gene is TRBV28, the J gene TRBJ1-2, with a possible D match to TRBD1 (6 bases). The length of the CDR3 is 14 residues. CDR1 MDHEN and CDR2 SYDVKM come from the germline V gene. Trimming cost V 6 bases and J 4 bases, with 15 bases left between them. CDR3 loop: CASSQIQGSYGYTF. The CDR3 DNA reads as TGTGCCAGCAGCCAAATACAGGGCTCCTATGGCTACACCTTC.

Here the CDR3 reads CAYRTSSYEQYF. The DNA of the CDR3 is TGTGCCTACCGGACTAGCTCCTACGAGCAGTACTTC. The chain carries TRBV30 and TRBJ2-7, with TRBD2 matching over 7 bases. The CDR3 totals 12 residues. The germline gives CDR1 GTSNPN, CDR2 SVGIG (reference sequence). Losses at the gene ends were 7 bases for V and 0 bases for J; bases not matched to a gene: 3.

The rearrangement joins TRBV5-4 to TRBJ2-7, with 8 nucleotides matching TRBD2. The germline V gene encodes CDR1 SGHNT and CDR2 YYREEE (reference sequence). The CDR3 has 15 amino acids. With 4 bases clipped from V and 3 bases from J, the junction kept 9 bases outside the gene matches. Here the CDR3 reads CASSQKTSGDYEQYF. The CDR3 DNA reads TGTGCCAGCAGCCAAAAAACTAGCGGAGACTACGAGCAGTACTTC. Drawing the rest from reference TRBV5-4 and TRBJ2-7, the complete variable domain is ETGVTQSPTHLIKTRGQQVTLRCSSQSGHNTVSWYQQALGQGPQFIFQYYREEENGRGNFPPRFSGLQFPNYSSELNVNALELDDSALYLCASSQKTSGDYEQYFGPGTRLTVT.

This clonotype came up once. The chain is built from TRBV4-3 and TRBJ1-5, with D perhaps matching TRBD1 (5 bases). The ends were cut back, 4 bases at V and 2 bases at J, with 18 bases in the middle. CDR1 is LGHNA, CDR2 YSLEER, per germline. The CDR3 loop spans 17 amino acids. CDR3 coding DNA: TGCGCCAGCAGCCGGGGGTGGGCGGGGGGTGGCAATCAGCCCCAGCATTTT. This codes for CASSRGWAGGGNQPQHF.

The CDR3 DNA is TGTGCCAGCAGCTATACGGACGGGAAAACCTATGGCTACACCTTC. Protein sequence: CASSYTDGKTYGYTF. The genes are TRBV5-8 and TRBJ1-2; D remains unclear. Trimming cost V 3 bases and J 4 bases, with 16 bases left between them. Germline CDR1 is SGHTS and CDR2 is YDEGEE. The CDR3 contains 15 residues.

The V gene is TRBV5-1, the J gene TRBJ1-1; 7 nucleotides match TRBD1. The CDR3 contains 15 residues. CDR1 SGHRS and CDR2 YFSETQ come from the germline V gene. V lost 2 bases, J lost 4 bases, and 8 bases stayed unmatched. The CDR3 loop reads CASSFEVGGSTEAFF. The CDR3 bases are TGCGCCAGCAGCTTTGAGGTAGGGGGCAGCACTGAAGCTTTCTTT. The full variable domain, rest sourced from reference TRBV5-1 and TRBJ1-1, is KAGVTQTPRYLIKTRGQQVTLSCSPISGHRSVSWYQQTPGQGLQFLFEYFSETQRNKGNFPGRFSGRQFSNSRSEMNVSTLELGDSALYLCASSFEVGGSTEAFFGQGTRLTVV.

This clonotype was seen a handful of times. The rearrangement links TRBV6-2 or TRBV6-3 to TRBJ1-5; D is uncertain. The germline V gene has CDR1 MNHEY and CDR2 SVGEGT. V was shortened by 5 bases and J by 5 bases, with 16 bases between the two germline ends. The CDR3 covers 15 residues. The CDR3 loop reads CASSPDIFPHQPQHF. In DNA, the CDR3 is TGTGCCAGCAGTCCAGACATCTTCCCTCATCAGCCCCAGCATTTT.

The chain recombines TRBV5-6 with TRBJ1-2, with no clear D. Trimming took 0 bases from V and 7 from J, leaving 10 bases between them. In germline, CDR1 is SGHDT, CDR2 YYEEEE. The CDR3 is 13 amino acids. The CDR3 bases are TGTGCCAGCAGCTTGGGCGGGGTACGTGGCTACACCTTC. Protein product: CASSLGGVRGYTF.

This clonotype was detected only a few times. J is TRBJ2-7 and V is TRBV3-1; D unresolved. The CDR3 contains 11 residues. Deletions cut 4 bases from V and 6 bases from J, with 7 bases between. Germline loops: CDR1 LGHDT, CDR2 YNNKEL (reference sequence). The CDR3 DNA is TGTGCCAGCAGCCTTTTGGGCGAGCAGTACTTC. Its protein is CASSLLGEQYF.

DNA for the CDR3: TGTGCCAGCAGTACGTCTAGCGATCTCACAGATACGCAGTATTTT. Its translation is CASSTSSDLTDTQYF. This sequence joins TRBV28 and TRBJ2-3; weak D call: TRBD2 (6 bases). CDR1 is MDHEN, CDR2 SYDVKM, per germline. The V and J ends lost 5 bases and 2 bases respectively, with 14 bases between them. The CDR3 extends over 15 amino acids.

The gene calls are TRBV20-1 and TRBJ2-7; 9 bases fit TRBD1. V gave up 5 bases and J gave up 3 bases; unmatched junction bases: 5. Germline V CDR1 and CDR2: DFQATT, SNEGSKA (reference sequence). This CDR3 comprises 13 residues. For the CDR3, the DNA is TGCAGTGCTGGGGGACAGGGAGGCTACGAGCAGTACTTC. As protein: CSAGGQGGYEQYF.

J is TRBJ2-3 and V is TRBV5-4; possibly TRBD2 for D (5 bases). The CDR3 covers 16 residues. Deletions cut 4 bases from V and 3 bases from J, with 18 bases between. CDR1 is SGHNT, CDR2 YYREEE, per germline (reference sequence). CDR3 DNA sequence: TGTGCCAGCAGCCACCGGGGTGACACAGTAACAGATACGCAGTATTTT. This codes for CASSHRGDTVTDTQYF.

The CDR3 protein is CSAMTGGVFYGYTF. As DNA, the CDR3 is TGCAGTGCTATGACAGGGGGCGTTTTCTACGGCTACACCTTC. V is TRBV20-1 and J is TRBJ1-2, with 10 bases matching TRBD1. CDR1 is DFQATT and CDR2 is SNEGSKA in the germline V gene (reference sequence). The CDR3 has 14 amino acids. V was clipped by 4 bases and J by 8 bases; unmatched bases: 10.

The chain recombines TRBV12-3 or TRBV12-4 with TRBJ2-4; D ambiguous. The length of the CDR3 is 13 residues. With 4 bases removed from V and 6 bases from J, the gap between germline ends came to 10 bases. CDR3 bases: TGTGCCAGCAGTTCTTCCCCGCGAAACATTCAGTACTTC. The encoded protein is CASSSSPRNIQYF.

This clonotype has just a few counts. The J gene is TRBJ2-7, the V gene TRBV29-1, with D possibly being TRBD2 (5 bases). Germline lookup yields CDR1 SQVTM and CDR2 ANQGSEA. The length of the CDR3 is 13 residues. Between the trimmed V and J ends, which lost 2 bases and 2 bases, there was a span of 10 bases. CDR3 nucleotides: TGCAGCGTTGAAACTAGTGATACCTACGAGCAGTACTTC. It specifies CSVETSDTYEQYF.

CDR3 loop: CASSPSATDTQYF. The CDR3 DNA is TGTGCCAGCAGCCCCTCGGCCACAGATACGCAGTATTTT. This chain uses TRBV9 with TRBJ2-3; D unclear. Germline V lookup: CDR1 SGDLS, CDR2 YYNGEE. V gave up 4 bases and J gave up 2 bases, with 8 bases separating them. This CDR3 contains 13 residues.

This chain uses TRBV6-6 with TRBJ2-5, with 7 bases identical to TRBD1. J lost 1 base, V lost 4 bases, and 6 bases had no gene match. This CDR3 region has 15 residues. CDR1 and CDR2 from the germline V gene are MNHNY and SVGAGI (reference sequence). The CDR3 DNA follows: TGTGCCAGCAGTTTACAGGGGATCCTCCAAGAGACCCAGTACTTC. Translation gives CASSLQGILQETQYF.